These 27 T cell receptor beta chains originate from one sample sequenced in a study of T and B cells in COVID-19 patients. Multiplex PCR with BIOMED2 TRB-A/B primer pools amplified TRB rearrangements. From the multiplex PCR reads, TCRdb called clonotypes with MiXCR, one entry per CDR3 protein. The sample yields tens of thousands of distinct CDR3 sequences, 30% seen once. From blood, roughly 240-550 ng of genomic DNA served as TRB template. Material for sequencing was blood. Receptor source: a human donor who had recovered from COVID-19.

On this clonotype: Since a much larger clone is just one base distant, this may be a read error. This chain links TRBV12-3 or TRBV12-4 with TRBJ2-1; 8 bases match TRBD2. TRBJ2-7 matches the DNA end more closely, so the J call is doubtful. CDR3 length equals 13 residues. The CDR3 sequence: CASTSAGVREQYF. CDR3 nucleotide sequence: TGTGCCAGCACCTCAGCGGGGGTACGGGAGCAGTACTTC.

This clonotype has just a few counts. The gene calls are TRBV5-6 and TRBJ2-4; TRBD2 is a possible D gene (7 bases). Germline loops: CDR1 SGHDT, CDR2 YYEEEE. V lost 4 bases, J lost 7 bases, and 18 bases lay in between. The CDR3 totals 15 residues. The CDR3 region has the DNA TGTGCCAGCAGCCCGGAGGGGGGGGCGAGTAACATTCAGTACTTC. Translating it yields CASSPEGGASNIQYF.

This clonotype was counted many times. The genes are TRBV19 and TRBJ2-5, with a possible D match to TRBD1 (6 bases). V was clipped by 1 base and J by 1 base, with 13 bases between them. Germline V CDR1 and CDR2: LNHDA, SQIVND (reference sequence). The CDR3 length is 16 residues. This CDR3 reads CASSIGAVGGQETQYF. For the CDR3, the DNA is TGTGCCAGTAGTATAGGGGCAGTAGGGGGCCAAGAGACCCAGTACTTC.

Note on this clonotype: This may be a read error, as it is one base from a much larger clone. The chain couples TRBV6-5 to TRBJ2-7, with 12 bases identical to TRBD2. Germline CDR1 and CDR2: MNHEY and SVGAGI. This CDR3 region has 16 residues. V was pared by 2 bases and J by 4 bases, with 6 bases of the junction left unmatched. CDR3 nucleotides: TGTGCCAGCAGTTACAGACTAGCGGGGGTACCTTACGAGCAGTACTTC. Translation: CASSYRLAGVPYEQYF.

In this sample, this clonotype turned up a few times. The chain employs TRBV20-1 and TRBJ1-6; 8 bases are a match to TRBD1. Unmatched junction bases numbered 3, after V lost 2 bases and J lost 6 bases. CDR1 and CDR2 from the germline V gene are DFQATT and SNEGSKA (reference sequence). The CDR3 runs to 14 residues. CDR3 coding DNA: TGCAGTGCTAGACTTGACAGGGGTAATTCACCCCTCCACTTT. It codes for CSARLDRGNSPLHF.

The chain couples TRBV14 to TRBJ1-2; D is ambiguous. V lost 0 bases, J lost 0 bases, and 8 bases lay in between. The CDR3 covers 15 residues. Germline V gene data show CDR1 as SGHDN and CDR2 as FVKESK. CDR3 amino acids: CASSQDLGSNYGYTF. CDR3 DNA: TGTGCCAGCAGCCAAGATCTCGGCTCTAACTATGGCTACACCTTC.

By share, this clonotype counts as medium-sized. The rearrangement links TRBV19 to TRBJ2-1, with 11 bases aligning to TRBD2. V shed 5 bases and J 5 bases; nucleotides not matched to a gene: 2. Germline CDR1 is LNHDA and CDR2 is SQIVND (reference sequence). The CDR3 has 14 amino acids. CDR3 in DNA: TGTGCCAGTAGTGTGGGACTAGCGGACAATGAGCAGTTCTTC. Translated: CASSVGLADNEQFF.

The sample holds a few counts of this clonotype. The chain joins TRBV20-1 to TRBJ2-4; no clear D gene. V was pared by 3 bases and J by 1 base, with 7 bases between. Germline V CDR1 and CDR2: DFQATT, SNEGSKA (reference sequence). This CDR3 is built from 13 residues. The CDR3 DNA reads TGCAGTGCTAGTGTGGGCGCCAAAAACATTCAGTACTTC. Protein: CSASVGAKNIQYF.

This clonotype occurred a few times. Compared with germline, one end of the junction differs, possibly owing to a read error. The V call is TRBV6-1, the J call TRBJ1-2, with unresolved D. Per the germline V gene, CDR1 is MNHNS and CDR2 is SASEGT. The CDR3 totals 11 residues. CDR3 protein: CASSEKFLADF. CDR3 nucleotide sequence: TGTGCCAGCAGTGAAAAATTTCTGGCAGACTTC.

The CDR3 reads CASSPPSSNTEAFF. The CDR3 region has the DNA TGTGCCAGCTCACCACCGAGTTCGAACACTGAAGCTTTCTTT. J is TRBJ1-1 and V is TRBV18; D is unresolved. There are 14 residues in the CDR3. CDR1 is KGHSH, CDR2 LQKENI, per germline. V was cut by 0 bases and J by 1 base, with 6 bases left in between.

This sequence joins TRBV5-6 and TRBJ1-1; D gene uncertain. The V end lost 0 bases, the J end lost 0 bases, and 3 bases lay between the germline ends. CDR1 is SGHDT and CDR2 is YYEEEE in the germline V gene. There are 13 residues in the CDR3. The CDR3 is CASSLGVNTEAFF. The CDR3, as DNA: TGTGCCAGCAGCTTGGGGGTGAACACTGAAGCTTTCTTT.

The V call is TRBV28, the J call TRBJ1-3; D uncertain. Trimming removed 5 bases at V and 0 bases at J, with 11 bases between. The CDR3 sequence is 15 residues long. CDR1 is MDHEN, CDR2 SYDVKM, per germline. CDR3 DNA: TGTGCCAGCAGTCCTCAGCTCTTCTCTGGAAACACCATATATTTT. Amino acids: CASSPQLFSGNTIYF.

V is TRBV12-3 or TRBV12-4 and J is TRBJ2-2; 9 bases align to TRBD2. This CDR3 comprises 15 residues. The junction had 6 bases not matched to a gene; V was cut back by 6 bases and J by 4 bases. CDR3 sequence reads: CASRRGGGVTGELFF. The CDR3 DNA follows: TGTGCCAGCAGACGCGGGGGGGGGGTCACCGGGGAGCTGTTTTTT.

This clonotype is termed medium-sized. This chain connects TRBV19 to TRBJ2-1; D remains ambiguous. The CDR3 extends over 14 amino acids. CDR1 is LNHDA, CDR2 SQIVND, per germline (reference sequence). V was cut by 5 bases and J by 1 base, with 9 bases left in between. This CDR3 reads CASSGEWSYNEQFF. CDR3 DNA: TGTGCCAGTAGTGGCGAGTGGTCCTACAATGAGCAGTTCTTC.

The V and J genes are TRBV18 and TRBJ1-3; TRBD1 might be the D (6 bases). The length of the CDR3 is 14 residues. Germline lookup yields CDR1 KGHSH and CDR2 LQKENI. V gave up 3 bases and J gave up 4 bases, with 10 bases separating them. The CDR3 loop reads CASSPGAVGNTIYF. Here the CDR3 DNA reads TGTGCCAGCTCACCGGGGGCCGTAGGAAACACCATATATTTT.

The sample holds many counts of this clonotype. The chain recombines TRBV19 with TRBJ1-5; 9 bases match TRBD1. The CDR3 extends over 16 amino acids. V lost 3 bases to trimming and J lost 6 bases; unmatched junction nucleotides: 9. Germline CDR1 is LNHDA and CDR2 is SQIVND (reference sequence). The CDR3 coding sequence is TGTGCCAGTAGTATTAAGGGAGCGGGACAGGGTCAGCCCCAGCATTTT. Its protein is CASSIKGAGQGQPQHF.

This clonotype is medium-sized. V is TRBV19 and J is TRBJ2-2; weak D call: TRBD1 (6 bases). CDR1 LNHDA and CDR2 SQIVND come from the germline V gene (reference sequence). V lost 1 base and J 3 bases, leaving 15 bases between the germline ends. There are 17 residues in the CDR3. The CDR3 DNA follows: TGTGCCAGTAGTATAGGCCGGGACACCGCGGACACCGGGGAGCTGTTTTTT. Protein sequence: CASSIGRDTADTGELFF.

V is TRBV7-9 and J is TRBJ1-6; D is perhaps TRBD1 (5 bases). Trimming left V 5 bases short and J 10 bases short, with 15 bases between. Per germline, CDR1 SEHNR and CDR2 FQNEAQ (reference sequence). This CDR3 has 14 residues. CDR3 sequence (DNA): TGTGCCAGCAGCGGGACGGCTTGGGGGTCACCCCTCCACTTT. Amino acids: CASSGTAWGSPLHF.

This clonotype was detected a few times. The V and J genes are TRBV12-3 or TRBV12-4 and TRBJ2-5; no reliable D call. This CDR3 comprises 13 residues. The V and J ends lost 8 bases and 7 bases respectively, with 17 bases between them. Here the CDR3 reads CASSPLETLTQYF. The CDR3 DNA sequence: TGTGCCAGCTCCCCCCTGGAGACCCTGACCCAGTACTTC.

The CDR3 DNA sequence: TGTGCCAGCACCGACCGGGGCCTCGTCTACAATGAGCAGTTCTTC. Translation: CASTDRGLVYNEQFF. The V and J genes are TRBV6-5 and TRBJ2-1; perhaps D is TRBD1 or TRBD2 (5 bases each). V shed 7 bases and J shed 3 bases, with 16 bases lying between them. Germline values: CDR1 MNHEY, CDR2 SVGAGI. The CDR3 is 15 amino acids.

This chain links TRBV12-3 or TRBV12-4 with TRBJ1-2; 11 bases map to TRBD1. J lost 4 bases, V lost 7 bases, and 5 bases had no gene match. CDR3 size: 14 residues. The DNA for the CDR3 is TGTGCCAGCAAGGGACAGGGGGTCAGCTATGGCTACACCTTC. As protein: CASKGQGVSYGYTF.

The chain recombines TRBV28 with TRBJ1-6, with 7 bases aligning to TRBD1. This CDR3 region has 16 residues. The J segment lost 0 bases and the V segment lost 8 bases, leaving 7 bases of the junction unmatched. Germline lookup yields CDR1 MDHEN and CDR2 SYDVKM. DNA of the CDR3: TGTGCCAGCGGGGGGACAGTGAGCTCCTATAATTCACCCCTCCACTTT. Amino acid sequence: CASGGTVSSYNSPLHF.

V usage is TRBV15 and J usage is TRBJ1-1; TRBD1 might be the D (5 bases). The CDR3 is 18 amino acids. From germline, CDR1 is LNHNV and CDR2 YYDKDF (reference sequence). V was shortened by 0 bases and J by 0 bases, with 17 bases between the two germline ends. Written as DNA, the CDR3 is TGTGCCACCAGCAGAGATCGAGGGGCAAGTTTAGTGAACACTGAAGCTTTCTTT. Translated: CATSRDRGASLVNTEAFF.

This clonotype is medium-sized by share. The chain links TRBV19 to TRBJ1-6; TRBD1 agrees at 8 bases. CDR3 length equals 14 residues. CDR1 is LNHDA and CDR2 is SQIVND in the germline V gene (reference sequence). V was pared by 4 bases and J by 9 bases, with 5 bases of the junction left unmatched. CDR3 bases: TGTGCCAGTAGTAAGGACAGGGCTTCTTCACCCCTCCACTTT. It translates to CASSKDRASSPLHF.

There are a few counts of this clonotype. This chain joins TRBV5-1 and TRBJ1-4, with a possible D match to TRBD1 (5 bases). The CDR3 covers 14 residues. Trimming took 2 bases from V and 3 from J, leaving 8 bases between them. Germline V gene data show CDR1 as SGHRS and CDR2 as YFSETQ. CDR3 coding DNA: TGCGCCAGCAGCTTCCGGGACTCTAATGAAAAACTGTTTTTT. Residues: CASSFRDSNEKLFF. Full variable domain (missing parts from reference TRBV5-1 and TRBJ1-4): KAGVTQTPRYLIKTRGQQVTLSCSPISGHRSVSWYQQTPGQGLQFLFEYFSETQRNKGNFPGRFSGRQFSNSRSEMNVSTLELGDSALYLCASSFRDSNEKLFFGSGTQLSVL.

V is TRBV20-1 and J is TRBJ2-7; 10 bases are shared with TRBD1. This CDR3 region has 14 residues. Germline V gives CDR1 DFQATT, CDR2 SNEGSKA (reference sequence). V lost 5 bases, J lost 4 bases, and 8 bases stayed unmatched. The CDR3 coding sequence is TGCAGTGCTCCAGGTGACAGGGGGCGATACGAGCAGTACTTC. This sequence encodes CSAPGDRGRYEQYF.

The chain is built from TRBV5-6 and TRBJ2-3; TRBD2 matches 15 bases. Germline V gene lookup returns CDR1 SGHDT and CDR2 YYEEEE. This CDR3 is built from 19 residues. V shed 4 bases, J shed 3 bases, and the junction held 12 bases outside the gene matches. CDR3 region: CASSTGLAGGRRTTDTQYF. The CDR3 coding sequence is TGTGCCAGCAGCACCGGACTAGCGGGGGGGAGGAGAACTACAGATACGCAGTATTTT.